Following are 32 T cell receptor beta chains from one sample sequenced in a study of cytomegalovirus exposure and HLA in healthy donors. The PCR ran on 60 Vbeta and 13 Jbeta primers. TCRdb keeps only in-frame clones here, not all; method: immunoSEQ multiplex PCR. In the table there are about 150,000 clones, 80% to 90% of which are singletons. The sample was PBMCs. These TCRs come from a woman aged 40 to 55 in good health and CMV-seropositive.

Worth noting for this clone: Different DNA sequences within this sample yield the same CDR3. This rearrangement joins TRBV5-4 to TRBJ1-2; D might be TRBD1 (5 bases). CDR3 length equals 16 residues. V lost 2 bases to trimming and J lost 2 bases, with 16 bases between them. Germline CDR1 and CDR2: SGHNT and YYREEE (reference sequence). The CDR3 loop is CASSFSGGDSNYGYTF. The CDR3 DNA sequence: TGTGCCAGCAGCTTCTCTGGTGGGGACTCCAACTATGGCTACACCTTC.

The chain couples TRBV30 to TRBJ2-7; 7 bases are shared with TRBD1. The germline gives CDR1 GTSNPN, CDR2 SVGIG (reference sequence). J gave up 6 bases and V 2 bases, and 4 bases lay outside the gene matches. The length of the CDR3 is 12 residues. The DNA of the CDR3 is TGTGCCTGGAGTAGGGGGCAAGTCGAGCAGTACTTC. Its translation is CAWSRGQVEQYF.

The DNA of the CDR3 is TGTGCCAAATCAACCCGGGACAGCAGCTCCTACGAGCAGTACTTC. Translation gives CAKSTRDSSSYEQYF. This chain links TRBV28 with TRBJ2-7; 7 nucleotides match TRBD1. Germline CDR1 is MDHEN and CDR2 is SYDVKM. V lost 10 bases and J lost 0; bases outside the gene matches: 12. The CDR3 runs to 15 residues.

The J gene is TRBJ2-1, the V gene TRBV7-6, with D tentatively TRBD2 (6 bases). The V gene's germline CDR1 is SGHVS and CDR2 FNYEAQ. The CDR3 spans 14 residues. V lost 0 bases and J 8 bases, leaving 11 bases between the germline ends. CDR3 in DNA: TGTGCCAGCAGCTTAGCGGGCGGGGAGGATGAGCAGTTCTTC. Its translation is CASSLAGGEDEQFF.

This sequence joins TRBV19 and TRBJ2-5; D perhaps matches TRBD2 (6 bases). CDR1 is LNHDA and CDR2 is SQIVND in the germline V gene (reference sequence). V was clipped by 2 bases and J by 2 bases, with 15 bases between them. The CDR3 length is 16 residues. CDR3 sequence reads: CASSIRLVGQQETQYF. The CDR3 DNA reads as TGTGCCAGTAGTATACGACTAGTTGGTCAGCAAGAGACCCAGTACTTC.

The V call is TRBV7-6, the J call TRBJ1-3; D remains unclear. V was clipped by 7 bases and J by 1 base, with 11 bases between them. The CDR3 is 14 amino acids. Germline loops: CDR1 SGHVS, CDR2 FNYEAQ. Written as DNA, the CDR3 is TGTGCCAGCAAAGAGGATCCGTCTGGAAACACCATATATTTT. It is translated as CASKEDPSGNTIYF.

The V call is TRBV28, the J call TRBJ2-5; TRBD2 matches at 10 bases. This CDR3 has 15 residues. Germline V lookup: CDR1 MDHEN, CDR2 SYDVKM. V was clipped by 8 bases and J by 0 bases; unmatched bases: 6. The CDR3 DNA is TGTGCCAGCGTCCCTAGCGGGGGTTACCAAGAGACCCAGTACTTC. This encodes CASVPSGGYQETQYF.

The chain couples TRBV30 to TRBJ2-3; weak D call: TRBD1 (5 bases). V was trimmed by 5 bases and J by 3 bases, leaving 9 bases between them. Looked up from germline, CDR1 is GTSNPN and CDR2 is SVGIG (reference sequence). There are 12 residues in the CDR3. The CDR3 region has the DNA TGTGCCTGGGGGCAGGGTACAGATACGCAGTATTTT. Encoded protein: CAWGQGTDTQYF.

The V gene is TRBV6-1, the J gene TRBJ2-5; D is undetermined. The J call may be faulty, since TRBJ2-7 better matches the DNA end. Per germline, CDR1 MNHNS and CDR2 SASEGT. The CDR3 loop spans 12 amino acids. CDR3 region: CASSGRAYEQYF. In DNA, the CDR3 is TGTGCCAGCTCAGGCAGAGCCTACGAGCAGTACTTC.

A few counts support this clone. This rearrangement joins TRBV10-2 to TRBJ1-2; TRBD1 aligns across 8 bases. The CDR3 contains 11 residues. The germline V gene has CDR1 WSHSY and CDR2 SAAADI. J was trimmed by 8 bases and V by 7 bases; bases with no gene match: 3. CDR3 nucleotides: TGCGCCAGCACCCCAGGGGGCGGCTACACCTTC. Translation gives CASTPGGGYTF.

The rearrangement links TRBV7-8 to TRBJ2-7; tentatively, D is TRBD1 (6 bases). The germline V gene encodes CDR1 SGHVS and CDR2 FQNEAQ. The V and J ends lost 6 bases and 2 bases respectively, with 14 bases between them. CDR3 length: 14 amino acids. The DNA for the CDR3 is TGTGCCAGCAGTACAGGGCCGACGGCCTACGAGCAGTACTTC. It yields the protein CASSTGPTAYEQYF.

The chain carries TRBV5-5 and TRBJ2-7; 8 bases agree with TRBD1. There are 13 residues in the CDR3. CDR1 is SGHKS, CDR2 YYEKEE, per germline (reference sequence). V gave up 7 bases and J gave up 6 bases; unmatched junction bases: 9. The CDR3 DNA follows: TGTGCCAGCTCGTTGGACAGGGTCATCGAGCAGTACTTC. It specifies CASSLDRVIEQYF.

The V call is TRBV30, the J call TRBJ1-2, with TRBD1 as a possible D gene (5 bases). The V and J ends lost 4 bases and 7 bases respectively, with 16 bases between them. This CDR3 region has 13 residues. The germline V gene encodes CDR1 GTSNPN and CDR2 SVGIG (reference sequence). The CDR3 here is CAWMGGWSFGYTF. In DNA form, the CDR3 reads TGTGCCTGGATGGGGGGATGGAGTTTTGGCTACACCTTC. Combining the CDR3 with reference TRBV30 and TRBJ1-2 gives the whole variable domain SQTIHQWPATLVQPVGSPLSLECTVEGTSNPNLYWYRQAAGRGLQLLFYSVGIGQISSEVPQNLSASRPQDRQFILSSKKLLLSDSGFYLCAWMGGWSFGYTFGSGTRLTVV.

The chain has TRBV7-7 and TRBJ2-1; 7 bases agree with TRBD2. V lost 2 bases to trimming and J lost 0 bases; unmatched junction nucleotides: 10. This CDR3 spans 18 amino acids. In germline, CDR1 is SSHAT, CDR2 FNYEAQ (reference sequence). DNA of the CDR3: TGTGCCAGCAGCTTATCCTTGACTAGCATGAGCTCCTACAATGAGCAGTTCTTC. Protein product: CASSLSLTSMSSYNEQFF.

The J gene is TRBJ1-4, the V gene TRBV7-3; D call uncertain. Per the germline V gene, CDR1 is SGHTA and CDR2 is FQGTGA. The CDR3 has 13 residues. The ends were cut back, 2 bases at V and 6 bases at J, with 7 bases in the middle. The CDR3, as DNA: TGTGCCAGCAGCTTAGTACCGGATGAAAAACTGTTTTTT. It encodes CASSLVPDEKLFF.

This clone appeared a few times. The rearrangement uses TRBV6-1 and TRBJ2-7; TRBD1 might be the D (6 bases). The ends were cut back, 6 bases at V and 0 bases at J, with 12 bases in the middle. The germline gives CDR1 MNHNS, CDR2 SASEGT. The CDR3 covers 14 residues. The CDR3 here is CASSNRAFSYEQYF. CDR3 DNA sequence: TGTGCCAGCAGCAACAGGGCCTTCTCCTACGAGCAGTACTTC.

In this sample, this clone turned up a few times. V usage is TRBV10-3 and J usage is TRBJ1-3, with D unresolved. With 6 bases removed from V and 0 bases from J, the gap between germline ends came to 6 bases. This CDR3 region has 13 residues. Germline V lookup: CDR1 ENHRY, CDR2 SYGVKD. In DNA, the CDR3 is TGTGCCATCAGGGCAGACTCTGGAAACACCATATATTTT. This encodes CAIRADSGNTIYF.

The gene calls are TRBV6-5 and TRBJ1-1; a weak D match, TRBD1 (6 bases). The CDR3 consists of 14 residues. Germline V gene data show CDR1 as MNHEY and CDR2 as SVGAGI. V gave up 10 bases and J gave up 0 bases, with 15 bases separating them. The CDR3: CATRRDTMNTEAFF. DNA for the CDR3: TGTGCCACCCGCCGGGACACGATGAACACTGAAGCTTTCTTT.

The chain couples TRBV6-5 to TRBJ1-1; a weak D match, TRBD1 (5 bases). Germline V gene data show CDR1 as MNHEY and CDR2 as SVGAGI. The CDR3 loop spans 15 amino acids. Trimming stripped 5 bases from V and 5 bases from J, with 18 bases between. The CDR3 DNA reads TGTGCCAGCAGTGCATCACCGGGACTGATTACTGAAGCTTTCTTT. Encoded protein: CASSASPGLITEAFF.

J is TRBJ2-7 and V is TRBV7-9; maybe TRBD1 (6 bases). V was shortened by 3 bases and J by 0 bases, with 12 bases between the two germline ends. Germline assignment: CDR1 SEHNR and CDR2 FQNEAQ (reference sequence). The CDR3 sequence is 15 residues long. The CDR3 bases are TGTGCCAGCAGCTTTCCTCCGGACAGCTCCTACGAGCAGTACTTC. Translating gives CASSFPPDSSYEQYF. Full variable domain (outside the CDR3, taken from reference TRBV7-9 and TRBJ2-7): DTGVSQNPRHKITKRGQNVTFRCDPISEHNRLYWYRQTLGQGPEFLTYFQNEAQLEKSRLLSDRFSAERPKGSFSTLEIQRTEQGDSAMYLCASSFPPDSSYEQYFGPGTRLTVT.

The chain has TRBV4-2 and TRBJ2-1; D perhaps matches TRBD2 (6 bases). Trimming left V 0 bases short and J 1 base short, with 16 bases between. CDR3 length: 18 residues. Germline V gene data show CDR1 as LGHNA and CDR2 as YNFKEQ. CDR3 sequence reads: CASSQDRPDYLSYNEQFF. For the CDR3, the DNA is TGTGCCAGCAGCCAAGATCGCCCGGACTACTTGTCCTACAATGAGCAGTTCTTC.

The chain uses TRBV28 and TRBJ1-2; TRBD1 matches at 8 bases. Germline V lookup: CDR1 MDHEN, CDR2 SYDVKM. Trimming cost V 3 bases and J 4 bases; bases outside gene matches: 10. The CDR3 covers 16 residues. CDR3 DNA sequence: TGTGCCAGCAGTTTCGAAACGGACAGGGCCGTCTATGGCTACACCTTC. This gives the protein CASSFETDRAVYGYTF.

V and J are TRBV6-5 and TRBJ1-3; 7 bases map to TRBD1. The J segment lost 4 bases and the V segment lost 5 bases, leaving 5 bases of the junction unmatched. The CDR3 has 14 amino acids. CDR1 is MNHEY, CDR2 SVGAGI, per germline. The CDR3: CASSSRGRGNTIYF. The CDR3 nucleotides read TGTGCCAGCAGTAGCAGGGGGAGAGGAAACACCATATATTTT.

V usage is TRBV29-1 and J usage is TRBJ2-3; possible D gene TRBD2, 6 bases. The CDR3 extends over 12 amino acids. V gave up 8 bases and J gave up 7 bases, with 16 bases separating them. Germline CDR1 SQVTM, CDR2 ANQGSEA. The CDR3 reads CSSWDFLNTQYF. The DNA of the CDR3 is TGCAGCTCCTGGGACTTCTTAAATACGCAGTATTTT.

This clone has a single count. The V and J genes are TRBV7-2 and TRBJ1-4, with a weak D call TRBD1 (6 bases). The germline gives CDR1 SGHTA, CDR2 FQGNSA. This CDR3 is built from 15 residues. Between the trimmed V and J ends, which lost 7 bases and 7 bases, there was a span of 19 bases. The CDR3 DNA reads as TGTGCCAGCACCCTATTGGGACATGAGGGTGAAAAACTGTTTTTT. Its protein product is CASTLLGHEGEKLFF.

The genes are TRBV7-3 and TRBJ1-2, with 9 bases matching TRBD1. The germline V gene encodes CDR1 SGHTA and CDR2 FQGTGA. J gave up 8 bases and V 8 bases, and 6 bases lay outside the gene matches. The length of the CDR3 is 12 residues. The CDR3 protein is CASGDRVGGYTF. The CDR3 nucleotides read TGTGCCAGCGGGGACAGGGTGGGAGGCTACACCTTC.

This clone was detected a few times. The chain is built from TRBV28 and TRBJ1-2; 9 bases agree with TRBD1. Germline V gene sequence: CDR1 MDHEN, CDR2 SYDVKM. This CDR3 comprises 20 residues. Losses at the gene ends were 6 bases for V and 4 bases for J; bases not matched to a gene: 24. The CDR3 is CASSTPTFKAGTGTSYGYTF. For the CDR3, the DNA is TGTGCCAGCAGCACTCCAACGTTCAAAGCCGGGACAGGGACCAGCTATGGCTACACCTTC.

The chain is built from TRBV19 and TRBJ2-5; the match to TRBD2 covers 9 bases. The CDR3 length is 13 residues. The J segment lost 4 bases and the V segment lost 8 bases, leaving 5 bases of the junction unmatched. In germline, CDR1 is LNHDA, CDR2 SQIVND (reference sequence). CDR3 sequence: CASGGLASETQYF. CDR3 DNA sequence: TGTGCCAGTGGGGGACTAGCTTCAGAGACCCAGTACTTC.

The CDR3 bases are TGTGCCAGTAGTATGACGGGGGGGCCAGATACGCAGTATTTT. Residues: CASSMTGGPDTQYF. The rearrangement uses TRBV19 and TRBJ2-3, with TRBD2 matching over 8 bases. J gave up 4 bases and V 3 bases, and 3 bases lay outside the gene matches. From germline, CDR1 is LNHDA and CDR2 SQIVND (reference sequence). This CDR3 comprises 14 residues. The whole variable domain, filled in from reference TRBV19 and TRBJ2-3, reads DGGITQSPKYLFRKEGQNVTLSCEQNLNHDAMYWYRQDPGQGLRLIYYSQIVNDFQKGDIAEGYSVSREKKESFPLTVTSAQKNPTAFYLCASSMTGGPDTQYFGPGTRLTVL.

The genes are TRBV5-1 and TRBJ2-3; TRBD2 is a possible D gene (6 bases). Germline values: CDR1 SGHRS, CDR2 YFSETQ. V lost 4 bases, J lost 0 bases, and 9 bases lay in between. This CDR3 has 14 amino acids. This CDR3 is CASSAGTSTDTQYF. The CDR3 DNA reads TGCGCCAGCAGCGCCGGGACTAGCACAGATACGCAGTATTTT.

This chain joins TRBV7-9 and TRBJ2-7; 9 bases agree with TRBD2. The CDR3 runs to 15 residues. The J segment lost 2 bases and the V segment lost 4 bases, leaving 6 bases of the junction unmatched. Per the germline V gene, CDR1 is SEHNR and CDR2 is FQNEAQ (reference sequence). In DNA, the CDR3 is TGTGCCAGCAGCTCCCAGGGCGGGGGGGCCTACGAGCAGTACTTC. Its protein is CASSSQGGGAYEQYF.

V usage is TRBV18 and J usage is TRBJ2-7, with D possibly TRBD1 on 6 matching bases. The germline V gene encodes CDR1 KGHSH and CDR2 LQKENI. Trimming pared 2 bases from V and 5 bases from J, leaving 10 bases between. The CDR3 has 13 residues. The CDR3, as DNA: TGTGCCAGCTCACCAGCAGGGGTGAACGAGCAGTACTTC. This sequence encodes CASSPAGVNEQYF.